This T cell receptor (beta chain) was sequenced for a study of OX40 agonist ivuxolimab in advanced cancers. The protocol was immunoSEQ multiplex PCR, while the TCRdb copy is restricted to in-frame clones and leaves out a portion. Counted here are fewer than 20,000 clones, about two thirds occurring once; the ten biggest clones make up roughly 16%. The V and J ends lost 4 bases and 3 bases, in that order; junction bases with no gene match: 6. Looked up from germline, CDR1 is MDHEN and CDR2 is SYDVKM. The CDR3 is 15 amino acids. The specimen comprised CD4+ or CD8+ T cells sorted from blood, sampled in a trial of the OX40 agonist ivuxolimab. The receptor comes from an adult with an advanced solid tumor such as melanoma, head and neck, liver or kidney cancer. The genes are TRBV28 and TRBJ2-1, with 7 bases aligning to TRBD2. The CDR3 protein is CASSSGTIYYNEQFF. DNA for the CDR3: TGTGCCAGCAGTTCCGGGACTATTTACTACAATGAGCAGTTCTTC.